A single sample gave rise to the 13 T cell receptor beta chains below, sequenced in a study of low-dose radiotherapy and immunotherapy resistance in tumors. Primers targeting TRAV and TRBV primed first-strand cDNA, covering alpha and beta chains. PCR amplification of the TCRs was performed with Phusion for 15 to 25 PCR cycles, and it relied on a constant-region primer together with a V-primer adapter. MiXCR was run by TCRdb on the reads, yielding one entry per CDR3 protein. The sample shows some 100,000 distinct CDR3 sequences, less than 25% of them seen only once. Time point given: after trial treatment. Treatment of the sample: LDRT plus nivolumab, ipilimumab, low-dose cyclophosphamide and aspirin (RACIN trial). The sequencing here drew on PBMCs, taken after low-dose radiotherapy plus immunotherapy. All receptors come from a female donor with ovarian cancer.

In its sample, this clonotype was seen many times. V usage is TRBV3-1 and J usage is TRBJ1-1; possibly TRBD1 for D (5 bases). Germline values: CDR1 LGHDT, CDR2 YNNKEL (reference sequence). V gave up 0 bases and J gave up 5 bases, with 13 bases separating them. The CDR3 has 15 residues. Here the CDR3 reads CASSQDMGDWTEAFF. DNA for the CDR3: TGTGCCAGCAGCCAAGATATGGGGGATTGGACTGAAGCTTTCTTT.

This clonotype was detected ten times or more. The chain uses TRBV5-4 and TRBJ1-2; D gene ambiguous. V dropped 0 bases and J dropped 7 bases, with 13 bases sitting between them. The germline CDR1 and CDR2 sequences are SGHNT and YYREEE (reference sequence). The length of the CDR3 is 14 residues. This chain's CDR3 is CASSLGGKQSGYTF. The CDR3 DNA is TGTGCCAGCAGCTTGGGAGGGAAGCAGAGTGGCTACACCTTC.

This clonotype has a count of ten or more. The chain links TRBV27 to TRBJ1-6; D unclear. The V gene lost 2 bases and the J gene lost 5 bases, with 16 bases spanning the gap. Germline loops: CDR1 MNHEY, CDR2 SMNVEV (reference sequence). The CDR3 sequence is 17 residues long. CDR3 sequence reads: CASSLLARRTDNSPLHF. The CDR3 nucleotides read TGTGCCAGCAGTTTACTTGCCAGACGAACGGATAATTCACCCCTCCACTTT.

The table lists this clonotype with many counts. One junction end disagrees with the germline gene, perhaps due to a read error. V and J are TRBV5-1 and TRBJ1-5; the D gene is possibly TRBD1 (6 bases). The CDR3 has 14 amino acids. The germline V gene has CDR1 SGHRS and CDR2 YFSETQ. The chain's CDR3 is CASSFRGGRQPQHF. The DNA of the CDR3 is TGTGCCAGCAGCTTTAGGGGGGGGAGGCAGCCCCAGCATTTT.

This clonotype was seen ten or more times. This rearrangement joins TRBV29-1 to TRBJ1-1, with D maybe TRBD1 (5 bases). V shed 1 base and J shed 1 base, with 16 bases lying between them. The CDR3 totals 16 residues. Germline V gene sequence: CDR1 SQVTM, CDR2 ANQGSEA. The CDR3 nucleotides are TGCAGCGTTGAAGTAATCAGGGCCCGGGAGAACACTGAAGCTTTCTTT. Residues: CSVEVIRARENTEAFF.

This clonotype was recorded many times. CDR3 loop: CATSGGSGGYEQYF. The DNA for the CDR3 is TGTGCCACCAGCGGAGGTAGCGGGGGCTACGAGCAGTACTTC. The genes are TRBV15 and TRBJ2-7, with TRBD2 identical over 9 bases. CDR3 length equals 14 residues. The V gene's germline CDR1 is LNHNV and CDR2 YYDKDF (reference sequence). Unmatched junction bases numbered 5, after V lost 5 bases and J lost 3 bases.

This clonotype was counted many times. The V and J genes are TRBV7-2 and TRBJ2-4, with a tentative D call TRBD1 (6 bases). V gave up 2 bases and J gave up 6 bases, with 14 bases separating them. Germline V gene lookup returns CDR1 SGHTA and CDR2 FQGNSA. The CDR3 is 15 residues long. CDR3: CASSLSVGGGNIQYF. The CDR3 nucleotides read TGTGCCAGCAGCTTATCAGTAGGGGGTGGAAACATTCAGTACTTC.

This clonotype was picked up many times. The gene calls are TRBV7-2 and TRBJ2-3; TRBD1 matches 9 bases. The CDR3 loop spans 16 amino acids. Germline V gene sequence: CDR1 SGHTA, CDR2 FQGNSA. The V segment lost 5 bases and the J segment 4 bases; nucleotides outside the gene matches: 10. The CDR3, as DNA: TGTGCCAGCAGCCAAAGAACAGGGGGCAGGGCAGATACGCAGTATTTT. It encodes CASSQRTGGRADTQYF.

At least ten counts were recorded for this clonotype. The rearrangement uses TRBV12-3 or TRBV12-4 and TRBJ1-4; D unresolved. This CDR3 comprises 16 residues. With 2 bases removed from V and 0 bases from J, the gap between germline ends came to 10 bases. The CDR3 loop reads CASSLPGKPTNEKLFF. The CDR3 DNA follows: TGTGCCAGCAGTTTACCGGGGAAGCCAACTAATGAAAAACTGTTTTTT.

This clonotype was detected many times. The CDR3 region has the DNA TGTGCCAGCAGTAGTTACGAGGGGGACCCGTTAAATGAGCAGTTCTTC. Protein: CASSSYEGDPLNEQFF. This sequence joins TRBV2 and TRBJ2-1, with a tentative D call TRBD1 (6 bases). The germline gives CDR1 SNHLY, CDR2 FYNNEI. V was trimmed by 5 bases and J by 7 bases, leaving 21 bases between them. The CDR3 length is 16 residues.

The sample holds a few counts of this clonotype. This chain connects TRBV12-3 or TRBV12-4 to TRBJ2-1; TRBD2 agrees at 11 bases. The V and J ends lost 5 bases and 3 bases, in that order; junction bases with no gene match: 6. The CDR3 is 16 amino acids. CDR3 region: CASSLLTSGDYNEQFF. The CDR3 DNA follows: TGTGCCAGCAGTCTGCTGACTAGCGGGGACTACAATGAGCAGTTCTTC.

This clonotype was seen repeatedly, ten times or more. The chain employs TRBV12-3 or TRBV12-4 and TRBJ2-5, with TRBD1 identical over 9 bases. The CDR3 sequence is 15 residues long. J gave up 5 bases and V 5 bases, and 9 bases lay outside the gene matches. The CDR3 sequence is CASSPGTGIQETQYF. Here the CDR3 DNA reads TGTGCCAGCAGTCCCGGGACAGGGATACAGGAGACCCAGTACTTC.

The sample holds many counts of this clonotype. The chain is built from TRBV12-3 or TRBV12-4 and TRBJ2-1; TRBD2 agrees at 10 bases. After removal of 6 bases from V and 2 bases from J, the junction contained 4 bases not matched to a gene. The CDR3 is 15 amino acids. This CDR3 reads CASSRTSGAYNEQFF. In DNA, the CDR3 is TGTGCCAGCAGCCGGACTAGCGGAGCCTACAATGAGCAGTTCTTC.